The 18 T cell receptor beta chains presented below share a single source sample, sequenced in a study of T cells after yellow fever vaccination. Each CDR3 protein gets one entry after TCRdb re-called the 5' RACE reads with MiXCR. The table lists approximately 85,000 distinct CDR3 sequences, more than 10% of them singletons, with around 23% in the top ten. This material consisted of CD8+ T cells not binding an NS4B(214-222) dextramer, sorted from PBMCs, taken approximately 22 days after the first yellow fever vaccination. The origin of the receptors is a man between 18 and 29 years old who received the YFV17D yellow fever vaccine.

This clonotype was recorded at least ten times. The rearrangement joins TRBV7-9 to TRBJ2-2; D might be TRBD1 (5 bases). The germline V gene encodes CDR1 SEHNR and CDR2 FQNEAQ (reference sequence). The germline V and J ends were trimmed by 4 bases and 6 bases, with 15 bases remaining between them. The CDR3 spans 15 residues. The CDR3 here is CASSSLRRGSGELFF. The CDR3 DNA sequence: TGTGCCAGCAGCTCATTACGTAGGGGCTCCGGGGAGCTGTTTTTT.

This clonotype was detected only a few times. This rearrangement joins TRBV5-1 to TRBJ2-2; D unclear. Germline values: CDR1 SGHRS, CDR2 YFSETQ. Trimming stripped 7 bases from V and 1 base from J, with 5 bases between. This CDR3 comprises 12 residues. The CDR3 coding sequence is TGCGCCAGCGCTAAGAACACCGGGGAGCTGTTTTTT. Translating it yields CASAKNTGELFF.

The CDR3 spells CASSLDGPGNQPQHF. The CDR3 DNA sequence: TGCGCCAGCAGCTTGGACGGGCCGGGAAATCAGCCCCAGCATTTT. The chain carries TRBV4-1 and TRBJ1-5; no clear D. Per germline, CDR1 MGHRA and CDR2 YSYEKL. The CDR3 spans 15 residues. Trimming shortened V by 5 bases and J by 4 bases, and 15 bases separated the two germline ends.

This clonotype has more than one count but fewer than ten. The V gene is TRBV4-3, the J gene TRBJ2-6; 8 nucleotides line up with TRBD1. CDR3 length: 19 amino acids. The germline CDR1 and CDR2 sequences are LGHNA and YSLEER. V trimming: 2 bases; J trimming: 3 bases; junction bases outside the gene matches: 12. The chain's CDR3 is CASSQFKSGGSIGANVLTF. The CDR3 nucleotides read TGCGCCAGCAGCCAATTCAAATCAGGGGGCTCTATTGGGGCCAACGTCCTGACTTTC.

This clonotype came up a few times. This chain links TRBV6-2 or TRBV6-3 with TRBJ2-3; possibly TRBD2 for D (6 bases). There are 14 residues in the CDR3. Germline CDR1 reads MNHEY; CDR2 reads SVGEGT. Trimming stripped 6 bases from V and 4 bases from J, with 14 bases between. In DNA, the CDR3 is TGTGCCAGCAGCCGCGGGACTGAAGCAGATACGCAGTATTTT. Amino acid sequence: CASSRGTEADTQYF.

V gene TRBV25-1 combines with J gene TRBJ2-3; 8 bases line up with TRBD2. J lost 0 bases, V lost 3 bases, and 5 bases had no gene match. Germline CDR1 MGHDK, CDR2 SYGVNS. The CDR3 runs 16 residues. DNA for the CDR3: TGTGCCAGCAGTGATACAGCGGGGGTTAGCACAGATACGCAGTATTTT. This sequence encodes CASSDTAGVSTDTQYF.

This clonotype was counted at least ten times. The V gene is TRBV12-3 or TRBV12-4, the J gene TRBJ2-1, with 8 bases identical to TRBD2. V lost 5 bases to trimming and J lost 3 bases; unmatched junction nucleotides: 3. The CDR3 contains 14 residues. The CDR3 sequence: CASSTRGGYNEQFF. Here the CDR3 DNA reads TGTGCCAGCAGTACTCGGGGGGGCTACAATGAGCAGTTCTTC.

This sequence joins TRBV27 and TRBJ1-5; 11 nucleotides match TRBD1. Germline CDR1 reads MNHEY; CDR2 reads SMNVEV (reference sequence). The CDR3 covers 15 residues. The CDR3 bases are TGTGCTAGCCGGACAGGGGGCTTGAGCAATCAGCCCCAGCATTTT. Protein sequence: CASRTGGLSNQPQHF.

This clonotype showed up just a few times. This chain links TRBV6-5 with TRBJ1-3; D gene unclear. The germline gives CDR1 MNHEY, CDR2 SVGAGI. CDR3 size: 15 residues. The ends were cut back, 0 bases at V and 0 bases at J, with 6 bases in the middle. DNA of the CDR3: TGTGCCAGCAGTTACTCCGGCGGCTCTGGAAACACCATATATTTT. Protein sequence: CASSYSGGSGNTIYF.

This clonotype has just a few counts. J is TRBJ2-7 and V is TRBV5-6; unclear D gene. The CDR3 length is 12 residues. Trimming cost V 2 bases and J 2 bases, with 5 bases left between them. The V gene's germline CDR1 is SGHDT and CDR2 YYEEEE. CDR3: CASSLQTYEQYV. The CDR3 nucleotides read TGTGCCAGCAGCTTACAGACCTACGAGCAGTACGTC.

V usage is TRBV6-6 and J usage is TRBJ1-2; D perhaps matches TRBD1 (5 bases). V was shortened by 6 bases and J by 6 bases, with 11 bases between the two germline ends. The CDR3 spans 12 residues. Germline-derived CDR1 and CDR2 are MNHNY and SVGAGI (reference sequence). As DNA, the CDR3 is TGTGCCAGCAGCCCCTCGGGGCATGGCTACACCTTC. Protein: CASSPSGHGYTF.

Only a few counts were recorded for this clonotype. V and J are TRBV6-5 and TRBJ1-2; possible D gene TRBD1, 5 bases. The CDR3 length is 15 residues. V gave up 0 bases and J gave up 0 bases, with 8 bases separating them. Germline CDR1 is MNHEY and CDR2 is SVGAGI. DNA for the CDR3: TGTGCCAGCAGTTACTCGGGGGTTCCTAACTATGGCTACACCTTC. This gives the protein CASSYSGVPNYGYTF.

There are a few counts of this clonotype. The CDR3 region is CASSLRSDTQYF. CDR3 coding DNA: TGCGCCAGCAGCTTGAGGTCAGATACGCAGTATTTT. The rearrangement joins TRBV5-1 to TRBJ2-3; D ambiguous. This CDR3 comprises 12 residues. Germline CDR1 and CDR2: SGHRS and YFSETQ. V lost 1 base to trimming and J lost 4 bases, with 4 bases between them. The full variable domain, with the rest looked up from reference TRBV5-1 and TRBJ2-3, is KAGVTQTPRYLIKTRGQQVTLSCSPISGHRSVSWYQQTPGQGLQFLFEYFSETQRNKGNFPGRFSGRQFSNSRSEMNVSTLELGDSALYLCASSLRSDTQYFGPGTRLTVL.

The chain couples TRBV7-9 to TRBJ2-5, with unresolved D. Deletions cut 2 bases from V and 3 bases from J, with 10 bases between. This CDR3 is 14 amino acids long. The V gene's germline CDR1 is SEHNR and CDR2 FQNEAQ (reference sequence). The CDR3 coding sequence is TGTGCCAGCAGCTTACTCGCGGTGGAAGAGACCCAGTACTTC. Translated, it gives CASSLLAVEETQYF.

There are a few counts of this clonotype. The V and J genes are TRBV29-1 and TRBJ2-3, with D possibly matching TRBD2 (6 bases). CDR3 size: 13 residues. V was shortened by 4 bases and J by 1 base, with 9 bases between the two germline ends. CDR1 and CDR2 from the germline V gene are SQVTM and ANQGSEA. CDR3 loop: CSVVGLRTDTQYF. Written as DNA, the CDR3 is TGCAGCGTTGTGGGACTCCGCACAGATACGCAGTATTTT.

The rearrangement links TRBV5-1 to TRBJ1-1; a possible D gene is TRBD1 (6 bases). Trimming pared 1 base from V and 11 bases from J, leaving 9 bases between. CDR1 and CDR2 (germline): SGHRS, YFSETQ. CDR3 length: 11 amino acids. CDR3 bases: TGCGCCAGCAGCTTGCAGGGGCGGGCTTTCTTT. It translates to CASSLQGRAFF.

This clonotype was counted only a few times. The V and J genes are TRBV6-5 and TRBJ1-5; maybe TRBD1 (5 bases). The germline CDR1 and CDR2 sequences are MNHEY and SVGAGI. V lost 4 bases and J lost 2, with 9 bases in between. This CDR3 is 14 amino acids long. CDR3 coding DNA: TGTGCCAGCAGTTTTAAAGGGGGCAATCAGCCCCAGCATTTT. This encodes CASSFKGGNQPQHF.

A few counts support this clonotype. V gene TRBV5-1 combines with J gene TRBJ2-5; 7 bases agree with TRBD1. The CDR3 covers 15 residues. Unmatched junction bases numbered 10, after V lost 3 bases and J lost 5 bases. Germline loops: CDR1 SGHRS, CDR2 YFSETQ. The DNA for the CDR3 is TGCGCCAGCAGCTACTTACCGGGACAGCACGAGACCCAGTACTTC. This sequence encodes CASSYLPGQHETQYF.